This T cell receptor (beta chain) stems from a study of cytomegalovirus exposure and HLA in healthy donors. Amplification used 60 Vbeta primers and 13 Jbeta primers. Sequenced by immunoSEQ multiplex PCR; TCRdb stores in-frame clones only, minus some. The table lists 90,000 to 120,000 clones, 70% to 80% of them singletons. Input material: PBMCs. The source of this sequence is a middle-aged woman in good health and CMV-seronegative.

CDR3 protein: CARGGTGGSYEQYF. In nucleotides, the CDR3 is TGTGCCCGCGGGGGGACAGGGGGTTCCTACGAGCAGTACTTC. The chain uses TRBV30 and TRBJ2-7, with TRBD1 matching 11 bases. The CDR3 sequence is 14 residues long. The junction had 7 bases not matched to a gene; V was cut back by 8 bases and J by 1 base. Germline values: CDR1 GTSNPN, CDR2 SVGIG (reference sequence).